This TCR beta chain was sequenced during a study of cytomegalovirus exposure and HLA in healthy donors. Use of 60 Vbeta and 13 Jbeta primers characterized the PCR. The table came from immunoSEQ multiplex PCR; TCRdb's copy has only in-frame clones and leaves some out. The sample contains 90,000 to 100,000 clones, roughly 80% of which appear only once. The germline V gene encodes CDR1 SGHRS and CDR2 YFSETQ. This CDR3 comprises 16 residues. The junction had 5 bases not matched to a gene; V was cut back by 0 bases and J by 4 bases. This TCR came from a man aged 35 to 55 in good health and CMV-seropositive. The rearrangement joins TRBV5-1 to TRBJ2-1; 9 nucleotides match TRBD1. The sample was PBMCs. The CDR3 nucleotides read TGCGCCAGCAGCTTGGATGGGACAGGGCTTTACAATGAGCAGTTCTTC. Amino acid sequence: CASSLDGTGLYNEQFF.